This paragraph covers one T cell receptor (beta chain) sequence. Its antigen remains unknown. V lost 5 bases and J lost 6; bases outside the gene matches: 11. CDR1 is SGHTA and CDR2 is FQGNSA in the germline V gene. CDR3 size: 15 residues. Both 60 Vbeta primers and 13 Jbeta primers went into the PCR. Method: immunoSEQ multiplex PCR; TCRdb's copy keeps in-frame clones and lacks some. The repertoire holds around 100,000 clones, less than 80% seen once, with 3.5% to 4% in the top ten. This entry comes from a study of cytomegalovirus exposure and HLA in healthy donors. All donors participated as healthy donors of bone marrow. The study, taken as a whole, reports: By a later analysis, the bulk of CMV-associated TCR beta chains appeared HLA-restricted. Links to common viral pathogens appeared, in a later analysis, for several of the most significant clusters.

The sequence was collected from a man aged 25-45 years in good health and CMV-seropositive. The chain uses TRBV7-2 and TRBJ1-2; 8 positions agree with TRBD1. The specimen sequenced was PBMCs. The CDR3 is CASSVVAGGEDGYTF. In DNA form, the CDR3 reads TGTGCCAGCAGCGTGGTGGCAGGGGGCGAGGATGGCTACACCTTC.